What follows are 20 T cell receptor beta chains derived from one specimen sequenced in a study of blood T cell repertoires in COVID-19. The method was immunoSEQ multiplex PCR; TCRdb's version includes in-frame clones alone and lacks a portion of them. The table has 55,000 to 75,000 clones, approximately 80% seen once. The sequencing sample was made of peripheral blood. These receptors originate from a man older than 75 with active or convalescent COVID-19.

The chain carries TRBV28 and TRBJ2-1, with D possibly matching TRBD1 (5 bases). The germline V gene has CDR1 MDHEN and CDR2 SYDVKM. V gave up 5 bases and J gave up 7 bases, with 18 bases separating them. The CDR3 totals 15 residues. Here the CDR3 DNA reads TGTGCCAGCAGTACCCGAGCAGGGTCCCCGAATGAGCAGTTCTTC. Its protein product is CASSTRAGSPNEQFF.

The chain combines TRBV18 with TRBJ1-5; D not resolved. Trimming removed 5 bases from V and 9 bases from J, with 14 bases in between. The CDR3 runs to 13 residues. CDR1 is KGHSH and CDR2 is LQKENI in the germline V gene. The chain's CDR3 is CASSSGRHRPQHF. CDR3 in DNA: TGTGCCAGCTCAAGCGGGAGGCATCGGCCCCAGCATTTT.

J is TRBJ2-7 and V is TRBV27; D not resolved. V was cut by 3 bases and J by 4 bases, with 10 bases left in between. Germline lookup yields CDR1 MNHEY and CDR2 SMNVEV (reference sequence). The CDR3 spans 13 residues. The CDR3: CASSFDKTYEQYF. CDR3 in DNA: TGTGCCAGCAGTTTTGACAAAACATACGAGCAGTACTTC.

The chain couples TRBV14 to TRBJ1-2; tentative D call: TRBD1 (6 bases). Trimming left V 4 bases short and J 3 bases short, with 9 bases between. Germline V gives CDR1 SGHDN, CDR2 FVKESK. The CDR3 sequence is 13 residues long. For the CDR3, the DNA is TGTGCCAGCAGCCCCCGGACAGACTATGGCTACACCTTC. It yields the protein CASSPRTDYGYTF. The complete variable domain, with remaining parts taken from reference TRBV14 and TRBJ1-2, reads EAGVTQFPSHSVIEKGQTVTLRCDPISGHDNLYWYRRVMGKEIKFLLHFVKESKQDESGMPNNRFLAERTGGTYSTLKVQPAELEDSGVYFCASSPRTDYGYTFGSGTRLTVV.

The gene calls are TRBV7-9 and TRBJ2-1; D not resolved. The V gene's germline CDR1 is SEHNR and CDR2 FQNEAQ (reference sequence). V was cut by 5 bases and J by 9 bases, with 11 bases left in between. This CDR3 has 12 amino acids. In DNA, the CDR3 is TGTGCCAGCAGCCCGACTCGTATTGAGCAGTTCTTC. It encodes CASSPTRIEQFF. Based on the CDR3 plus reference TRBV7-9 and TRBJ2-1, the full variable domain is DTGVSQNPRHKITKRGQNVTFRCDPISEHNRLYWYRQTLGQGPEFLTYFQNEAQLEKSRLLSDRFSAERPKGSFSTLEIQRTEQGDSAMYLCASSPTRIEQFFGPGTRLTVL.

The gene calls are TRBV6-5 and TRBJ2-3; tentatively, D is TRBD2 (5 bases). Germline V gives CDR1 MNHEY, CDR2 SVGAGI. Trimming shortened V by 11 bases and J by 1 base, and 16 bases separated the two germline ends. This CDR3 region has 14 residues. The CDR3 loop reads CASLSTIGTDTQYF. The CDR3 DNA sequence: TGTGCCTCCCTCTCGACTATCGGCACAGATACGCAGTATTTT.

The rearrangement joins TRBV6-5 to TRBJ1-3; TRBD1 agrees at 7 bases. Germline V CDR1 and CDR2: MNHEY, SVGAGI. The V gene end was trimmed by 6 bases and the J gene end by 1 base; junction bases not matched to a gene: 3. This CDR3 is 14 amino acids long. The CDR3 sequence: CASRTTGSGNTIYF. The DNA for the CDR3 is TGTGCCAGCAGAACGACAGGGTCTGGAAACACCATATATTTT.

The V and J genes are TRBV10-3 and TRBJ2-1; 11 positions agree with TRBD1. CDR3 size: 17 residues. J was trimmed by 10 bases and V by 3 bases; bases with no gene match: 14. Germline V gene data show CDR1 as ENHRY and CDR2 as SYGVKD. The CDR3 loop reads CAISDNTGGQGAGEQFF. CDR3 DNA: TGTGCCATCAGTGACAACACCGGTGGACAGGGGGCGGGGGAGCAGTTCTTC.

The rearrangement links TRBV7-9 to TRBJ1-2; the D gene is possibly TRBD1 (6 bases). V gave up 7 bases and J gave up 1 base, with 19 bases separating them. Looked up from germline, CDR1 is SEHNR and CDR2 is FQNEAQ (reference sequence). This CDR3 has 16 amino acids. CDR3 sequence: CASNLWGGQLNYGYTF. CDR3 coding DNA: TGTGCCAGCAACCTGTGGGGGGGGCAGCTTAACTATGGCTACACCTTC. The whole variable domain, filled in from reference TRBV7-9 and TRBJ1-2, reads DTGVSQNPRHKITKRGQNVTFRCDPISEHNRLYWYRQTLGQGPEFLTYFQNEAQLEKSRLLSDRFSAERPKGSFSTLEIQRTEQGDSAMYLCASNLWGGQLNYGYTFGSGTRLTVV.

This clone came up a few times. The J gene is TRBJ2-7, the V gene TRBV6-4; 10 bases line up with TRBD1. V gave up 7 bases and J gave up 5 bases; unmatched junction bases: 11. The CDR3 runs 15 residues. Germline CDR1 is MRHNA and CDR2 is SNTAGT. The CDR3 spells CASIRNRDRGDEQYF. CDR3 nucleotide sequence: TGTGCCAGCATTCGTAACCGGGACAGGGGCGACGAGCAGTACTTC.

J is TRBJ2-7 and V is TRBV10-2; 11 bases match TRBD2. Germline-derived CDR1 and CDR2 are WSHSY and SAAADI. With 6 bases clipped from V and 1 base from J, the junction kept 8 bases outside the gene matches. CDR3 length: 16 amino acids. The CDR3 DNA reads as TGCGCCAGCAGAGATAGCGGGGGGGTAAGGTCCTACGAGCAGTACTTC. Protein product: CASRDSGGVRSYEQYF.

The chain links TRBV3-1 (or the pseudogene TRBV3-2) to TRBJ2-1; 8 nucleotides agree with TRBD2. The germline V gene encodes CDR1 LGHDT and CDR2 YNNKEL (reference sequence). The CDR3 runs to 15 residues. Trimming cost V 5 bases and J 4 bases; bases outside gene matches: 7. CDR3 sequence reads: CASSLPGLVYNEQFF. DNA for the CDR3: TGTGCCAGCAGCTTACCGGGACTAGTGTACAATGAGCAGTTCTTC.

This clone was picked up a small number of times. CDR3 protein: CASRSTGAGYTF. For the CDR3, the DNA is TGTGCCAGCAGGTCGACAGGGGCAGGCTACACCTTC. V is TRBV2 and J is TRBJ1-2; TRBD1 agrees at 8 bases. Germline V gene lookup returns CDR1 SNHLY and CDR2 FYNNEI. CDR3 length: 12 residues. Unmatched junction bases numbered 5, after V lost 6 bases and J lost 8 bases.

J is TRBJ2-5 and V is TRBV5-4, with 9 bases lining up with TRBD2. V shed 4 bases, J shed 4 bases, and the junction held 8 bases outside the gene matches. This CDR3 is built from 15 residues. CDR1 SGHNT and CDR2 YYREEE come from the germline V gene (reference sequence). DNA of the CDR3: TGTGCCAGCAGCCAGCGTAGCGGGAGTTCAGAGACCCAGTACTTC. As protein: CASSQRSGSSETQYF.

The chain links TRBV27 to TRBJ2-5; TRBD2 matches at 7 bases. V lost 3 bases, J lost 5 bases, and 9 bases stayed unmatched. This CDR3 is built from 15 residues. Looked up from germline, CDR1 is MNHEY and CDR2 is SMNVEV (reference sequence). CDR3 residues: CASSFGGSVGETQYF. CDR3 coding DNA: TGTGCCAGCAGTTTCGGGGGGTCGGTTGGGGAGACCCAGTACTTC.

The rearrangement links TRBV21-1 to TRBJ1-1; TRBD1, as called in the table, went unchecked against the DNA. TRBV21-1 is designated a pseudogene. This CDR3 region has 16 residues. The CDR3 spells CASSKLEQFMNTEAFF. The CDR3 DNA reads TGTGCCAGCAGCAAACTGGAACAGTTCATGAACACTGAAGCTTTCTTT.

This clone was observed a handful of times. The chain employs TRBV6-2 or TRBV6-3 and TRBJ2-1; 11 bases map to TRBD2. Germline V gene data show CDR1 as MNHEY and CDR2 as SVGEGT. V dropped 2 bases and J dropped 5; count of bases not matched to a gene: 8. CDR3 size: 17 residues. CDR3 loop: CASSYARLAGTNNEQFF. DNA of the CDR3: TGTGCCAGCAGTTACGCCCGACTAGCGGGGACAAACAATGAGCAGTTCTTC.

The V call is TRBV21-1, the J call TRBJ2-7; the D call in the table, TRBD1, was not verified against the DNA. TRBV21-1 is a recognized pseudogene. There are 15 residues in the CDR3. The CDR3 loop is CASSRTGGTSIEQYF. In DNA form, the CDR3 reads TGTGCCAGCAGCAGGACAGGCGGTACCTCTATCGAGCAGTACTTC.

The gene calls are TRBV9 and TRBJ2-7, with TRBD2 identical over 11 bases. With 0 bases clipped from V and 0 bases from J, the junction kept 8 bases outside the gene matches. This CDR3 has 18 amino acids. Germline CDR1 reads SGDLS; CDR2 reads YYNGEE. CDR3 DNA: TGTGCCAGCAGCGTAGAGTCGGAGGGACTAGCGGACTCCTACGAGCAGTACTTC. Its protein product is CASSVESEGLADSYEQYF.

This chain uses TRBV18 with TRBJ1-4; D remains ambiguous. V lost 2 bases to trimming and J lost 3 bases, with 7 bases between them. Germline values: CDR1 KGHSH, CDR2 LQKENI. This CDR3 comprises 14 residues. CDR3 sequence: CASSPSRANEKLFF. The CDR3 DNA sequence: TGTGCCAGCTCACCATCAAGAGCTAATGAAAAACTGTTTTTT. The full variable domain, its missing parts supplied by reference TRBV18 and TRBJ1-4, is NAGVMQNPRHLVRRRGQEARLRCSPMKGHSHVYWYRQLPEEGLKFMVYLQKENIIDESGMPKERFSAEFPKEGPSILRIQQVVRGDSAAYFCASSPSRANEKLFFGSGTQLSVL.